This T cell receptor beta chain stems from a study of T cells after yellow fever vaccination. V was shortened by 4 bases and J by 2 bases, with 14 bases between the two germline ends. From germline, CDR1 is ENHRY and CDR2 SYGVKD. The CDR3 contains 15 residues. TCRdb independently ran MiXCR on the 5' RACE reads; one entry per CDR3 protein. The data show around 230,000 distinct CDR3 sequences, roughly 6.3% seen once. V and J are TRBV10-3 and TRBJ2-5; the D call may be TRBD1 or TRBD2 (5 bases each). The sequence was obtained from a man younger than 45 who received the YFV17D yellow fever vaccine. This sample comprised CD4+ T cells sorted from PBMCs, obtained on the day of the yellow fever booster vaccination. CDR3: CAISGGEGEQETQYF. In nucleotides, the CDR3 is TGTGCCATCAGTGGGGGCGAAGGGGAGCAAGAGACCCAGTACTTC.